This T cell receptor beta chain is drawn from a study of cytomegalovirus exposure and HLA in healthy donors. Across the study: Early released data had about 80 million unique TCRs, all coming from HLA-typed donors. Study-wide results and caveats: V- and J-gene trimming of TCR beta was linked (in a later analysis) to a missense DCLRE1C variant. Cytomegalovirus status was reportedly diagnosed by the classifier with high sensitivity and specificity.

The PCR had 60 Vbeta and 13 Jbeta primers. Profiled with immunoSEQ multiplex PCR; TCRdb holds only in-frame clones, not every one. The table includes over 85,000 clones, 75% to 80% detected once. The junction had 4 bases not matched to a gene; V was cut back by 7 bases and J by 4 bases. From germline, CDR1 is GTSNPN and CDR2 SVGIG (reference sequence). The CDR3 spans 12 residues. Concerning this clone: The target antigen is unknown.

This receptor was obtained from a female donor in good health and CMV-seronegative. Sequenced input: PBMCs. The rearrangement joins TRBV30 to TRBJ1-2; 9 nucleotides match TRBD1. Written as DNA, the CDR3 is TGTGCCTCGGGGACAGGGAGCTATGGCTACACCTTC. Amino acids: CASGTGSYGYTF.